These 14 T cell receptor beta chains share one sample of origin, sequenced in a study of blood T cell repertoires in COVID-19. Here immunoSEQ multiplex PCR was the method, and the copy in TCRdb shows in-frame clones only, minus some. Of tens of thousands of clones in the sample, 85% were seen once. Input material: peripheral blood. The receptors originated from a man of 80 years or more with acute or convalescent COVID-19.

V gene TRBV7-2 combines with J gene TRBJ2-7; TRBD1 agrees at 8 bases. V shed 1 base and J 7 bases; nucleotides not matched to a gene: 9. Per the germline V gene, CDR1 is SGHTA and CDR2 is FQGNSA. There are 15 residues in the CDR3. CDR3 protein: CASSLVWQGAREQYF. Here the CDR3 DNA reads TGTGCCAGCAGCTTAGTTTGGCAGGGGGCGAGAGAGCAGTACTTC.

The genes are TRBV3-1 (or the pseudogene TRBV3-2) and TRBJ2-1; TRBD2 aligns across 11 bases. CDR3 size: 18 residues. Germline CDR1 reads LGHDT; CDR2 reads YNNKEL (reference sequence). The V and J ends lost 1 base and 4 bases, in that order; junction bases with no gene match: 9. CDR3 residues: CASSQVYSGTSGYNEQFF. Here the CDR3 DNA reads TGTGCCAGCAGCCAAGTTTACTCTGGGACTAGCGGTTACAATGAGCAGTTCTTC.

This rearrangement joins TRBV2 to TRBJ2-5, with a tentative D call TRBD1 (6 bases). Germline CDR1 is SNHLY and CDR2 is FYNNEI. CDR3 length: 15 amino acids. V lost 4 bases and J 3 bases, leaving 15 bases between the germline ends. The CDR3 loop is CASSAPPGQKETQYF. The CDR3 nucleotides read TGTGCCAGCAGTGCCCCACCCGGACAGAAAGAGACCCAGTACTTC.

This clone has just a few counts. The rearrangement joins TRBV19 to TRBJ1-1; D unclear. Germline V lookup: CDR1 LNHDA, CDR2 SQIVND (reference sequence). The CDR3 extends over 15 amino acids. V was clipped by 4 bases and J by 1 base, with 13 bases between them. The CDR3 sequence: CASSKVELKNTEAFF. The CDR3 DNA follows: TGTGCCAGTAGTAAAGTTGAGTTAAAGAACACTGAAGCTTTCTTT.

The chain combines TRBV7-6 with TRBJ1-5; 7 bases line up with TRBD1. The CDR3 spans 10 residues. Germline CDR1 is SGHVS and CDR2 is FNYEAQ. The CDR3 nucleotides are TGTGGACAGGGAAATCAGCCCCAGCATTTT. This translates into CGQGNQPQHF.

The chain is built from TRBV11-3 and TRBJ2-7; tentative D call: TRBD1 (5 bases). V dropped 3 bases and J dropped 6 bases, with 21 bases sitting between them. This CDR3 has 16 amino acids. CDR1 and CDR2 (germline): SGHNT, YENEEA. The CDR3 loop reads CASSFGLGPRMSEQYF. In nucleotides, the CDR3 is TGTGCCAGCAGCTTCGGTTTGGGGCCGCGGATGAGCGAGCAGTACTTC.

The J gene is TRBJ2-1, the V gene TRBV5-1; 12 bases line up with TRBD2. The CDR3 contains 17 residues. The ends lost 0 bases at V and 9 bases at J; junction bases unmatched: 10. Germline V gives CDR1 SGHRS, CDR2 YFSETQ. The CDR3 protein is CASSLANRLAGEVEQFF. The CDR3, as DNA: TGCGCCAGCAGCTTGGCAAACCGACTAGCGGGGGAGGTTGAGCAGTTCTTC.

The chain couples TRBV7-9 to TRBJ1-2; D is undetermined. V was cut by 4 bases and J by 5 bases, with 11 bases left in between. The germline CDR1 and CDR2 sequences are SEHNR and FQNEAQ (reference sequence). The CDR3 spans 13 residues. The CDR3 DNA sequence: TGTGCCAGCAGCTCACTCCGGGAGTATGGCTACACCTTC. As protein: CASSSLREYGYTF.

In the case of this clone: The identical CDR3 is also encoded by other nucleotide sequences in the sample. The gene calls are TRBV9 and TRBJ2-6, with unresolved D. The length of the CDR3 is 15 residues. Trimming took 5 bases from V and 0 from J, leaving 9 bases between them. CDR1 and CDR2 from the germline V gene are SGDLS and YYNGEE. The CDR3, as DNA: TGTGCCAGCAGTCCTCACTCCTCTGGGGCCAACGTCCTGACTTTC. Amino acids: CASSPHSSGANVLTF.

The chain has TRBV30 and TRBJ2-7; 8 bases align to TRBD1. The CDR3 is 12 residues long. Germline V gene data show CDR1 as GTSNPN and CDR2 as SVGIG (reference sequence). Germline trimming cut 7 bases from V and 2 bases from J; bases unmatched to any gene: 4. DNA of the CDR3: TGTGCCTCCGGGACAGGACCCTACGAGCAGTACTTC. This sequence encodes CASGTGPYEQYF.

V gene TRBV9 combines with J gene TRBJ2-5; no definite D call. CDR3 length: 16 amino acids. The V gene's germline CDR1 is SGDLS and CDR2 YYNGEE. Deletions cut 3 bases from V and 1 base from J, with 16 bases between. The CDR3: CASSAGAIMGQETQYF. For the CDR3, the DNA is TGTGCCAGCAGCGCCGGAGCGATTATGGGCCAAGAGACCCAGTACTTC.

The chain carries TRBV27 and TRBJ1-5; D ambiguous. The CDR3 runs to 12 residues. V shed 6 bases and J shed 4 bases, with 7 bases lying between them. From germline, CDR1 is MNHEY and CDR2 SMNVEV (reference sequence). CDR3 DNA sequence: TGTGCCAGCAGGGCTCTGAATCAGCCCCAGCATTTT. It codes for CASRALNQPQHF.

The rearrangement links TRBV6-5 to TRBJ2-5, with D perhaps matching TRBD2 (6 bases). The CDR3 totals 14 residues. Trimming left V 7 bases short and J 5 bases short, with 17 bases between. Germline values: CDR1 MNHEY, CDR2 SVGAGI. CDR3 nucleotides: TGTGCCAGCACTCGAAGCGGGCCGCGGGAGACCCAGTACTTC. Protein sequence: CASTRSGPRETQYF.

The chain is built from TRBV19 and TRBJ2-7; maybe TRBD1 (5 bases). Germline-derived CDR1 and CDR2 are LNHDA and SQIVND (reference sequence). Trimming shortened V by 4 bases and J by 1 base, and 8 bases separated the two germline ends. The CDR3 length is 13 residues. CDR3 DNA sequence: TGTGCCAGTAGTACAGGGTTGTCCTACGAGCAGTACTTC. This codes for CASSTGLSYEQYF.